This T cell receptor (beta chain) stems from a study of OX40 agonist ivuxolimab in advanced cancers. Overall study results and limits: Normalized T-cell clonal expansion was also low in a subset of nonresponders.

Autoimmune disease history or systemic immunosuppression was exclusionary. Researchers took blood at baseline, on cycle 4 day 1, and on cycle 7 day 1. Sequenced by immunoSEQ multiplex PCR; TCRdb stores in-frame clones only, minus some. The table includes roughly 90,000 clones, 85% detected once. Concerning this clone itself: The antigen is unknown.

Germline CDR1 and CDR2: SGHTA and FQGNSA. The V gene lost 0 bases and the J gene lost 3 bases, with 9 bases spanning the gap. This CDR3 spans 15 amino acids. This receptor was taken from an adult with an advanced solid tumor such as melanoma, head and neck, liver or kidney cancer. Sequenced material: CD4+ or CD8+ T cells sorted from blood, taken in a trial of the OX40 agonist ivuxolimab. The chain links TRBV7-2 to TRBJ1-5, with D unclear. DNA of the CDR3: TGTGCCAGCAGCTTAGCGCAAGGGCCCAATCAGCCCCAGCATTTT. The encoded protein is CASSLAQGPNQPQHF.